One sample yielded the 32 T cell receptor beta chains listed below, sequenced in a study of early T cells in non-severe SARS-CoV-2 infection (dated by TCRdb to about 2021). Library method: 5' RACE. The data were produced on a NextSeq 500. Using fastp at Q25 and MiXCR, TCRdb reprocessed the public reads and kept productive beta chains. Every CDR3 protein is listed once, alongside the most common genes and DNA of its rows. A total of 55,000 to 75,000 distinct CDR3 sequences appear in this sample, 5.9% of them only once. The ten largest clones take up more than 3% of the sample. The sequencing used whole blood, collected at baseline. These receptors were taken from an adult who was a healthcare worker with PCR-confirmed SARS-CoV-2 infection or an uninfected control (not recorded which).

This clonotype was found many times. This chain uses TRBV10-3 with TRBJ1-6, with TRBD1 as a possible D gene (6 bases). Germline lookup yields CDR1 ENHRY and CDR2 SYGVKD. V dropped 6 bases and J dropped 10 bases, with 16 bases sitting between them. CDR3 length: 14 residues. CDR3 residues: CAISLDSLDSPLHF. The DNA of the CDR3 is TGTGCCATCAGCTTGGACAGCCTGGACTCACCCCTCCACTTT.

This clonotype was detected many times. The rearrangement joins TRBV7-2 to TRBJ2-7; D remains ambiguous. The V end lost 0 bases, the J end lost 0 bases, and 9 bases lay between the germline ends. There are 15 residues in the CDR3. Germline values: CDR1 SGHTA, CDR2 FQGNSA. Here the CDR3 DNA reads TGTGCCAGCAGCTTAGCCGCCTTCTCCTCCTACGAGCAGTACTTC. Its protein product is CASSLAAFSSYEQYF.

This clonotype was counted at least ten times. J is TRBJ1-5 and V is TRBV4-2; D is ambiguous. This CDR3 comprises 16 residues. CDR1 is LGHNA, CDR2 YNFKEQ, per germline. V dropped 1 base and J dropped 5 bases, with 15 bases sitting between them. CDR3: CASSQGGGGSDQPQHF. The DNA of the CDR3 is TGTGCCAGCAGCCAAGGAGGCGGTGGATCGGATCAGCCCCAGCATTTT.

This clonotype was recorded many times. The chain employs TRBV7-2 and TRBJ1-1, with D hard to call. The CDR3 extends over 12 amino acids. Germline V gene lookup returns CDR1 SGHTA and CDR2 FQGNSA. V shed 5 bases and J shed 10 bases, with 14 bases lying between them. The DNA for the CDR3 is TGTGCCAGCAGCCCCCCCGGAGAGGGAGCTTTCTTT. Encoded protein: CASSPPGEGAFF.

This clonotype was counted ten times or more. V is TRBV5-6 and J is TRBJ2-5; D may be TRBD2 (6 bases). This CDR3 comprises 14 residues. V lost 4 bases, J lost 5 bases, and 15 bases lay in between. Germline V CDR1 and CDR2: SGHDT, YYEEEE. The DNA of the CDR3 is TGTGCCAGCAGCGAGACCGGGAGCGAGGAGACCCAGTACTTC. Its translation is CASSETGSEETQYF.

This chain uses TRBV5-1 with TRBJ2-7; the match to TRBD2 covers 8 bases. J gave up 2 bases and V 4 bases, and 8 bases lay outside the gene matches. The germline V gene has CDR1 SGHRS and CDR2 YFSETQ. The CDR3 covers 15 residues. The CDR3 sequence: CASSPTSAITYEQYF. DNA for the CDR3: TGCGCCAGCAGCCCGACTAGCGCGATTACCTACGAGCAGTACTTC.

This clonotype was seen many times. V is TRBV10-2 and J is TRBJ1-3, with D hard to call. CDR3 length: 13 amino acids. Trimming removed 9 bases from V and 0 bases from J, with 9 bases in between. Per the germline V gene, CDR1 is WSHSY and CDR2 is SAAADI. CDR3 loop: CASGQTSGNTIYF. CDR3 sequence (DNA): TGCGCCAGTGGGCAAACCTCTGGAAACACCATATATTTT.

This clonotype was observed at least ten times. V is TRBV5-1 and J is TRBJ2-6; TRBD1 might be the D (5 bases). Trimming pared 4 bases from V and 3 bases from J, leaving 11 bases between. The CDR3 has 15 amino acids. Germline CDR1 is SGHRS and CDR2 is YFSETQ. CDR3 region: CASSVQGGGANVLTF. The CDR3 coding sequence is TGCGCCAGCAGCGTGCAGGGCGGTGGGGCCAACGTCCTGACTTTC.

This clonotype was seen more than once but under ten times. CDR3 residues: CASSFERGQSGELFF. In DNA, the CDR3 is TGTGCCAGCAGCTTTGAGAGGGGGCAATCCGGGGAGCTGTTTTTT. The chain has TRBV7-8 and TRBJ2-2; 7 bases are a match to TRBD1. The CDR3 length is 15 residues. The germline CDR1 and CDR2 sequences are SGHVS and FQNEAQ. V dropped 3 bases and J dropped 6; count of bases not matched to a gene: 7.

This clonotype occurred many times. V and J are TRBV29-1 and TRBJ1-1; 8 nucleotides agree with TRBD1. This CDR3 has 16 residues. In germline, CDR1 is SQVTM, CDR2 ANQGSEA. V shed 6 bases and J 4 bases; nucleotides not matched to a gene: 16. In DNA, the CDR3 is TGCAGCGTCTCACGCTTACAGGGGGTCGGGAGCACTGAAGCTTTCTTT. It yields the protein CSVSRLQGVGSTEAFF.

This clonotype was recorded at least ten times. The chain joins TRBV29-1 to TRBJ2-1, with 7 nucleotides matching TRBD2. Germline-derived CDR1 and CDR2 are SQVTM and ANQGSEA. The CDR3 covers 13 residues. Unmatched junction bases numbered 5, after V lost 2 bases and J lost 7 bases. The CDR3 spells CSVERGSGNEQFF. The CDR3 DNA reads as TGCAGCGTTGAACGCGGGAGCGGTAATGAGCAGTTCTTC.

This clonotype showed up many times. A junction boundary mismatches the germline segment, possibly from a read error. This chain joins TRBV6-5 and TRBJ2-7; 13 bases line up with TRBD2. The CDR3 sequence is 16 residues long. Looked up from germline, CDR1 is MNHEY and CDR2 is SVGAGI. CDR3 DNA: TGTGCCAACAGTCACGGACTAGCGGGAGTCATCTACGAGCAGTACTTC. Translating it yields CANSHGLAGVIYEQYF.

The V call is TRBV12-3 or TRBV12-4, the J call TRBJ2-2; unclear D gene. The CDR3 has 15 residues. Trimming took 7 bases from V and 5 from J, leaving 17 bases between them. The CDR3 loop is CASKGQRLGTGELFF. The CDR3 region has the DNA TGTGCCAGCAAGGGCCAGAGGCTAGGTACCGGGGAGCTGTTTTTT.

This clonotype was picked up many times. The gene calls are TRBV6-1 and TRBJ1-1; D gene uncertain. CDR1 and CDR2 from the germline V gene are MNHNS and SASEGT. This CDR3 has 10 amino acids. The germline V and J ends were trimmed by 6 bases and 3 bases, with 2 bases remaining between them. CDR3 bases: TGTGCCAGCAGGTACACTGAAGCTTTCTTT. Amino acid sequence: CASRYTEAFF.

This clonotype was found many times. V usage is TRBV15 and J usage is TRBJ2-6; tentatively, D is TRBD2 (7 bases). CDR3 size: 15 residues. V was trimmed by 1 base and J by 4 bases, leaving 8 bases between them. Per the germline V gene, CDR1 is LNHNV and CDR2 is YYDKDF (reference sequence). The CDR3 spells CATSRAGGGANVLTF. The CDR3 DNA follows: TGTGCCACCAGCAGAGCGGGGGGCGGGGCCAACGTCCTGACTTTC.

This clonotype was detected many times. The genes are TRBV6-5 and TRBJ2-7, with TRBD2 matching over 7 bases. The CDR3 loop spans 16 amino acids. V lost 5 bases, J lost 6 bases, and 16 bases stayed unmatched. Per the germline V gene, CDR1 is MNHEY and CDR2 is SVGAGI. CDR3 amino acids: CASSPRSLAVVGEQYF. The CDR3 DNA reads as TGTGCCAGCAGTCCCCGTAGTCTAGCGGTGGTGGGCGAGCAGTACTTC.

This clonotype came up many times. The CDR3 sequence: CASSRDRFSYEQYF. CDR3 DNA sequence: TGTGCCAGCAGCCGGGACAGGTTCTCCTACGAGCAGTACTTC. The chain couples TRBV12-3 or TRBV12-4 to TRBJ2-7; 8 bases line up with TRBD1. The CDR3 covers 14 residues. J gave up 0 bases and V 6 bases, and 4 bases lay outside the gene matches.

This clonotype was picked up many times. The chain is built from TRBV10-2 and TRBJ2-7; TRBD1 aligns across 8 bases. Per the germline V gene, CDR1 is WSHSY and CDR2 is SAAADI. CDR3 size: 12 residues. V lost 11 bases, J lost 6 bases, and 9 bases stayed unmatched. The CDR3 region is CAAGQGQGEQYF. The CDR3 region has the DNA TGCGCCGCCGGACAGGGCCAGGGCGAGCAGTACTTC.

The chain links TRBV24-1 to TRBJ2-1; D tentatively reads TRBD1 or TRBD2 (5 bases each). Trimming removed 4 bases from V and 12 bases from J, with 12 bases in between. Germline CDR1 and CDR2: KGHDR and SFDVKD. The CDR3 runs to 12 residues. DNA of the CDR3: TGTGCCACCAGTGAGTCCACTAGGGGGCAGTTCTTC. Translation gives CATSESTRGQFF.

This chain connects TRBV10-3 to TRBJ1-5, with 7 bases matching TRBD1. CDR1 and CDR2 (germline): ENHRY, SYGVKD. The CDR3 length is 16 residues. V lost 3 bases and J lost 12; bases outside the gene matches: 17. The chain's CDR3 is CAISEFGQGVQTVQHF. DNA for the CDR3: TGTGCCATCAGTGAATTTGGGCAGGGGGTCCAGACCGTCCAGCATTTT.

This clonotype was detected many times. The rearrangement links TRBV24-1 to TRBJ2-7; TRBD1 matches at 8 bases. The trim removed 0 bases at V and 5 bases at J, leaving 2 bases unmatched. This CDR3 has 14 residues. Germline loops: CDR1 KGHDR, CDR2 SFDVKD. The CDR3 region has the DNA TGTGCCACCAGTGATTTGACGACAGGGGACGAGCAGTACTTC. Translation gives CATSDLTTGDEQYF.

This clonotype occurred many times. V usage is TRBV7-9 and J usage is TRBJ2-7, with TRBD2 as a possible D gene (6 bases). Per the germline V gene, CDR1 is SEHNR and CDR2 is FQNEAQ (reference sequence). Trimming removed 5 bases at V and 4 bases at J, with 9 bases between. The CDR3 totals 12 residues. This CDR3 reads CASSPGTYEQYF. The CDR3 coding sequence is TGTGCCAGCAGCCCTGGGACTTACGAGCAGTACTTC. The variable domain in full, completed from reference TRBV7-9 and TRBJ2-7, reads DTGVSQNPRHKITKRGQNVTFRCDPISEHNRLYWYRQTLGQGPEFLTYFQNEAQLEKSRLLSDRFSAERPKGSFSTLEIQRTEQGDSAMYLCASSPGTYEQYFGPGTRLTVT.

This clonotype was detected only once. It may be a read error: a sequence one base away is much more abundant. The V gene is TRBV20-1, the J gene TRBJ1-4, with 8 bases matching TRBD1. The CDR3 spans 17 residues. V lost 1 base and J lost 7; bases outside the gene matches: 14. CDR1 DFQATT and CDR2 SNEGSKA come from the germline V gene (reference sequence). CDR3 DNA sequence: TGCAGTGCTAGAGGCCCCTTCACTCAGGGGGCGGGTGAAAAACTGTTTTTT. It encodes CSARGPFTQGAGEKLFF.

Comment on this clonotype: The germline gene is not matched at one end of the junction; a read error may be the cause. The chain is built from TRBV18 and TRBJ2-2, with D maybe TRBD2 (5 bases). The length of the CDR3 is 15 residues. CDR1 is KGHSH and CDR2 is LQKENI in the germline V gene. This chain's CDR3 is CASSPRVGDTGELFF. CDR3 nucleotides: TGTGCCAGCTCCCCACGGGTCGGGGACACCGGGGAGCTGTTTTTT.

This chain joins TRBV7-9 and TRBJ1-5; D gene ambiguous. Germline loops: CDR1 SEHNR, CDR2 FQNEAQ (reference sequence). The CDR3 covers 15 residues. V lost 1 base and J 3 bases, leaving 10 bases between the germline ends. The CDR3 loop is CASSLVSSHNQPQHF. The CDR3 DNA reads TGTGCCAGCAGCTTAGTATCATCGCACAATCAGCCCCAGCATTTT.

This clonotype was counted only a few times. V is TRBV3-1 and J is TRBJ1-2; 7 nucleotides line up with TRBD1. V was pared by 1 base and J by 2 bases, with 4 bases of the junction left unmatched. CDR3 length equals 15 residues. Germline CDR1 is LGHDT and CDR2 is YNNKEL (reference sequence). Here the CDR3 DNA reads TGTGCCAGCAGCCAAGGGAGGACAGGAAACTATGGCTACACCTTC. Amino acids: CASSQGRTGNYGYTF.

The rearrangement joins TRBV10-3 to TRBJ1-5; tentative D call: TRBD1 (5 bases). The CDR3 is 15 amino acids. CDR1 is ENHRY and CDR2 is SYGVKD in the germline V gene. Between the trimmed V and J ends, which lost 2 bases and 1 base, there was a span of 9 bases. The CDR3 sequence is CAISERGDSNQPQHF. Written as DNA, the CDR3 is TGTGCCATCAGTGAGCGGGGGGACAGCAATCAGCCCCAGCATTTT.

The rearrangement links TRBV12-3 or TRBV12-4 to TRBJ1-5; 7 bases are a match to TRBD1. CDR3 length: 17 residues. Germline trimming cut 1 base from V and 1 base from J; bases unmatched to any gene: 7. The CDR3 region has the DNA TGTGCCAGCAGTTTAGGGCGCACACAGGGGAGCAATCAGCCCCAGCATTTT. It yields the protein CASSLGRTQGSNQPQHF.

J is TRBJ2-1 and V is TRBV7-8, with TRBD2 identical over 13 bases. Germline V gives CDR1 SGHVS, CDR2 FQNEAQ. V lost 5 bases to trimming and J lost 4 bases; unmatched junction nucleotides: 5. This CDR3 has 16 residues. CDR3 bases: TGTGCCAGCAGCCGGCCGGGACTAGCGGGATACAATGAGCAGTTCTTC. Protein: CASSRPGLAGYNEQFF.

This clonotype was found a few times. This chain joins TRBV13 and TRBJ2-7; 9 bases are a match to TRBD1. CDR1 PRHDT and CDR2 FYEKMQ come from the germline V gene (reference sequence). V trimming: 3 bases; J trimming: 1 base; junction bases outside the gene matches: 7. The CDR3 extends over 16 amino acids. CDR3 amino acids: CASSFGQGLRSYEQYF. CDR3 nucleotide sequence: TGTGCCAGCAGCTTCGGACAGGGGCTTAGGTCCTACGAGCAGTACTTC.

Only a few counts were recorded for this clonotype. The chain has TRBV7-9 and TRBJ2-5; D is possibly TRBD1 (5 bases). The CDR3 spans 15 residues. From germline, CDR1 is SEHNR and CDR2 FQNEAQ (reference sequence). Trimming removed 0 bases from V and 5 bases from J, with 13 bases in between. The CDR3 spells CASSLAGRERETQYF. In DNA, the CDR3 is TGTGCCAGCAGCTTAGCCGGCAGGGAAAGGGAGACCCAGTACTTC.

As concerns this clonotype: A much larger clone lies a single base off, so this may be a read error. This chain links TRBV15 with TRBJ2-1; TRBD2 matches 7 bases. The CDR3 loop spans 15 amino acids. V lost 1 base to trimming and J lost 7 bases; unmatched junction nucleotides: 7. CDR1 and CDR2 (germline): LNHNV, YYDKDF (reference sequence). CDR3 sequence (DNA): TGTGCCACCAGCAGAGGCGGGAGTCTTGGTAATGAGCAGTTCTTC. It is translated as CATSRGGSLGNEQFF.